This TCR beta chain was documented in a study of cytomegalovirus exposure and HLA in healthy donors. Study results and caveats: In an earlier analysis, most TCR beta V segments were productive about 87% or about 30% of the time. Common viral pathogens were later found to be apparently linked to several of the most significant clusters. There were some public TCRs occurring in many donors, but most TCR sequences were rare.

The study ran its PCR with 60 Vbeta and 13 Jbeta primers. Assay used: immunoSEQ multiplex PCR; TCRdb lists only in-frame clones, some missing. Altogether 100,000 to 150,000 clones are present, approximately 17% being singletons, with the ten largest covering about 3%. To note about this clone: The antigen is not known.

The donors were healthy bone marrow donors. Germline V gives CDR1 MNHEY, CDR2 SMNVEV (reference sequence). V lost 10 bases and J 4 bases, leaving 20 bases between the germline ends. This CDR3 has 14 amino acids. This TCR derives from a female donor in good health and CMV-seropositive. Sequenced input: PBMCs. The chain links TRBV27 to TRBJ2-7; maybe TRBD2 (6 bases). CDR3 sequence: CATSDPGGDYEQYF. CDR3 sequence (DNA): TGTGCCACATCGGACCCCGGGGGTGATTACGAGCAGTACTTC.